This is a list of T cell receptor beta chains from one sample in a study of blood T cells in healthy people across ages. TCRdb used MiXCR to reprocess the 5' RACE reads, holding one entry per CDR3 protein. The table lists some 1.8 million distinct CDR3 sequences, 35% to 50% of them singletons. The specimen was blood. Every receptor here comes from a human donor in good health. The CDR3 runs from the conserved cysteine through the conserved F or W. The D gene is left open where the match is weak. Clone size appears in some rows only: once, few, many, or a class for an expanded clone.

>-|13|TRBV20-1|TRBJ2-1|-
CSANPENHNEQFF
TGCAGTGCTAATCCGGAAAACCACAATGAGCAGTTCTTC
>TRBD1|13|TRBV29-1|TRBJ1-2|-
CSVAYRGLDGYTF
TGCAGCGTTGCCTACAGGGGTTTAGATGGCTACACCTTC
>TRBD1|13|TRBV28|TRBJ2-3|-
CASIRQGVDTQYF
TGTGCCAGCATCAGGCAGGGGGTAGATACGCAGTATTTT
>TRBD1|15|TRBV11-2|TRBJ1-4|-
CASSPEDRGFEKLFF
TGTGCCAGCAGCCCAGAGGACAGGGGCTTTGAAAAACTGTTTTTT
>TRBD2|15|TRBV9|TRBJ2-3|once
CASSRTSGGEDTQYF
TGTGCCAGCAGCCGGACTAGCGGGGGGGAAGATACGCAGTATTTT
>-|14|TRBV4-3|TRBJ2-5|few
CASSQVPFVETQYF
TGCGCCAGCAGCCAAGTCCCCTTCGTTGAGACCCAGTACTTC
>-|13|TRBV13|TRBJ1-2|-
CASSARFTGGYTF
TGTGCCAGCAGCGCTCGGTTCACCGGTGGCTACACCTTC
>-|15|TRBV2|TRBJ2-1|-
CASSPSRGSLNEQFF
TGTGCCAGCAGCCCCTCACGAGGTAGTCTCAATGAGCAGTTCTTC
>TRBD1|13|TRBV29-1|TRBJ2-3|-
CSVGDRSTDTQYF
TGCAGCGTTGGGGACAGGAGCACAGATACGCAGTATTTT
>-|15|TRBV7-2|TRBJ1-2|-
CASRGGRETHYGYTF
TGTGCCAGCAGGGGGGGCAGGGAGACCCACTATGGCTACACCTTC
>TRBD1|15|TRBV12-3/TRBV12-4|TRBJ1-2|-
CAGGGTGGDHYGYTF
TGTGCCGGCGGCGGGACAGGAGGTGATCACTATGGCTACACCTTC
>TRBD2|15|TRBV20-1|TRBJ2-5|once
CSAGERLAGRGEQYF
TGCAGTGCTGGTGAGCGACTAGCGGGGAGGGGAGAGCAGTACTTC
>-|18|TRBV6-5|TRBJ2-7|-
CASSYGEGGRVLDYEQYF
TGTGCCAGCAGTTATGGGGAGGGGGGAAGGGTACTGGACTACGAGCAGTACTTC
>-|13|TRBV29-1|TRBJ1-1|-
CSVASQGNTEAFF
TGCAGCGTTGCTTCACAGGGGAACACTGAAGCTTTCTTT
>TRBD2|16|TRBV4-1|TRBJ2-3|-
CASSPGGGYSTGTQYF
TGCGCCAGCAGCCCCGGCGGGGGGTATTCCACAGGTACGCAGTATTTT
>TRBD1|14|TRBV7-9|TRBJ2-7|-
CASSSDRVRYEQYF
TGTGCCAGCAGCTCTGACAGGGTTCGCTACGAGCAGTACTTC
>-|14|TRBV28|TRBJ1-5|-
CASRPDRLNQPQHF
TGTGCCAGCAGACCCGACCGACTCAATCAGCCCCAGCATTTT
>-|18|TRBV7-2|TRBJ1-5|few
CASSLAPTSGRGNQPQHF
TGTGCCAGCAGCTTAGCGCCTACATCGGGTCGCGGCAATCAGCCCCAGCATTTT
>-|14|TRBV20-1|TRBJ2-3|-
CSATFYTSTDTQYF
TGCAGTGCTACCTTTTATACTAGCACAGATACGCAGTATTTT
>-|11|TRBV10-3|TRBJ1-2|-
CAIQAGDGFTF
TGTGCCATCCAGGCCGGAGATGGCTTCACCTTC
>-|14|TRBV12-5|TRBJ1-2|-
CASGLSIRHYGYTF
TGTGCTAGTGGTTTAAGCATTCGACACTATGGCTACACCTTC
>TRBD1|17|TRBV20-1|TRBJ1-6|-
CSASTGGASSYNSPLHF
TGCAGTGCCTCGACAGGGGGCGCGAGCTCCTATAATTCACCCCTCCACTTT
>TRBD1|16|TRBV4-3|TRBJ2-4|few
CASSQALDRPPLGQYF
TGCGCCAGCAGCCAAGCCTTGGACAGGCCCCCTCTTGGGCAGTACTTC
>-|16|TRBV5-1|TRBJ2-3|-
CASSLSEIEGPDTQYF
TGCGCCAGCAGCCTGTCAGAAATCGAGGGTCCAGATACGCAGTATTTT
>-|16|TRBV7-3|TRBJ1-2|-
CASSLRSGTANYGYTF
TGTGCCAGCAGCTTACGTTCGGGTACCGCAAACTATGGCTACACCTTC
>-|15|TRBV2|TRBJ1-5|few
CASSEFGGDNQPQHF
TGTGCCAGCAGTGAATTTGGAGGAGACAATCAGCCCCAGCATTTT
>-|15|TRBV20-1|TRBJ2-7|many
CSARLIKGDPYEQYF
TGCAGTGCTAGGCTAATAAAGGGGGATCCCTACGAGCAGTACTTC
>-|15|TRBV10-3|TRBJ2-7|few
CAISEHSRSSYEQYF
TGTGCCATCAGTGAGCACTCGAGGAGCTCCTACGAGCAGTACTTC
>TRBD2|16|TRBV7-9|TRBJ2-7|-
CASSFRGGWPTDEQYF
TGTGCCAGCAGCTTCCGGGGGGGATGGCCTACTGACGAGCAGTACTTC
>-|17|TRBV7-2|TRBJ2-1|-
CASSLAPPERRPNEQFF
TGTGCCAGCAGCTTAGCCCCCCCCGAGCGTAGGCCCAATGAGCAGTTCTTC
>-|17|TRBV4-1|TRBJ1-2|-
CASSLRVTSTNNYGYTF
TGCGCCAGCAGCCTAAGGGTTACTTCAACGAACAACTATGGCTACACCTTC
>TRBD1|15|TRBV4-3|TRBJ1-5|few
CASSHAKGAGQPQHF
TGCGCCAGCAGCCATGCAAAGGGGGCCGGTCAGCCCCAGCATTTT
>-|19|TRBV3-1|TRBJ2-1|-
CASSYTAFAGWSSYNEQFF
TGTGCCAGCAGCTATACAGCCTTTGCCGGGTGGAGCTCCTACAATGAGCAGTTCTTC
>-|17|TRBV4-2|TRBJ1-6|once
CASSQDPVYSYNSPLHF
TGTGCCAGCAGCCAAGATCCAGTCTACTCCTATAATTCACCCCTCCACTTT
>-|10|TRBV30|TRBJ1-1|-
CAWFRVEAFF
TGTGCCTGGTTTAGAGTTGAAGCTTTCTTT
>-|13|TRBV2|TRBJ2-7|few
CASETKLSYEQYF
TGTGCCAGCGAGACAAAACTCTCCTACGAGCAGTACTTC
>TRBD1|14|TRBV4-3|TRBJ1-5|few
CASSPGGSSQPQHF
TGCGCCAGCAGCCCAGGGGGCAGCAGTCAGCCCCAGCATTTT
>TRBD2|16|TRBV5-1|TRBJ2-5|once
CASSLVGGVAGETQYF
TGCGCCAGCAGCTTGGTTGGTGGGGTAGCGGGAGAGACCCAGTACTTC
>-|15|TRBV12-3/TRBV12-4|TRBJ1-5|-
CASSPRGQGLQPQHF
TGTGCCAGCAGTCCTAGGGGTCAGGGACTACAGCCCCAGCATTTT
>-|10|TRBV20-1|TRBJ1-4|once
CIPWDCWLFF
TGCATCCCATGGGATTGTTGGCTGTTTTTT
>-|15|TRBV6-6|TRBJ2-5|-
CASSWSRQKQETQYF
TGTGCCAGCAGTTGGTCTCGACAGAAACAAGAGACCCAGTACTTC
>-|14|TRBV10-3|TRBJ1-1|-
CAITSGPMNTEAFF
TGTGCCATCACCTCGGGACCGATGAACACTGAAGCTTTCTTT
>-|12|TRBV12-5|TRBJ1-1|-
CASGSTNTEAFF
TGTGCTAGTGGTTCCACGAACACTGAAGCTTTCTTT
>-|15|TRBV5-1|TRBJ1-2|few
CASSPEGGEDYGYTF
TGCGCCAGCAGCCCTGAGGGGGGAGAGGACTATGGCTACACCTTC
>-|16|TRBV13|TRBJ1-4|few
CASSLGTWQANEKLFF
TGTGCCAGCAGCTTAGGTACCTGGCAAGCTAATGAAAAACTGTTTTTT
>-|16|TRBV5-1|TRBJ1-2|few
CASSLGPPSANYGYTF
TGCGCCAGCAGCCTAGGGCCACCGTCGGCTAACTATGGCTACACCTTC
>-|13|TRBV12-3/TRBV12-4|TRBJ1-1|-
CASNPDSYTEAFF
TGTGCCAGCAATCCGGACAGTTACACTGAAGCTTTCTTT
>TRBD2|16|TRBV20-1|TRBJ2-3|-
CSARAGLAGITDTQYF
TGCAGTGCTAGAGCGGGACTAGCGGGGATCACAGATACGCAGTATTTT
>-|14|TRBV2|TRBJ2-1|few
CASRRSSSYNEQFF
TGTGCCAGCCGCCGGTCAAGCTCCTACAATGAGCAGTTCTTC
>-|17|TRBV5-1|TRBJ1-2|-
CASSSPTGTTFNYGYTF
TGCGCCAGCAGCTCACCAACCGGGACTACCTTTAACTATGGCTACACCTTC
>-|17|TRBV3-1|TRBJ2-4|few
CASSLTRGGLAKNIQYF
TGTGCCAGCAGCTTGACCAGGGGAGGTTTAGCCAAAAACATTCAGTACTTC
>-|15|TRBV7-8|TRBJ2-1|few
CASSSMRPNGDEQFF
TGTGCCAGCAGCTCCATGAGACCCAACGGCGATGAGCAGTTCTTC
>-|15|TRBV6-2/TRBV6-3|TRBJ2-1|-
CASTRQGRVHNEQFF
TGTGCCAGCACCAGACAGGGGAGGGTTCATAATGAGCAGTTCTTC
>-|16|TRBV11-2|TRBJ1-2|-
CASILDYRVRDYGYTF
TGTGCCAGCATCTTAGACTATAGGGTGAGGGACTATGGCTACACCTTC
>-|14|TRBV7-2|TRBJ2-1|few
CASSLSLARGEQFF
TGTGCCAGCAGCTTAAGTCTGGCTCGGGGGGAGCAGTTCTTC
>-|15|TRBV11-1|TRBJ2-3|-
CASSFWTSSTDTQYF
TGTGCCAGCAGCTTCTGGACGTCTAGCACAGATACGCAGTATTTT
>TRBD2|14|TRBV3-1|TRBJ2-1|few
CASSPRTSQNEQFF
TGTGCCAGCAGCCCTAGGACTAGTCAGAATGAGCAGTTCTTC
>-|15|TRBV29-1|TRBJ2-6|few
CSAMEDGSGANVLTF
TGCAGCGCCATGGAGGATGGCTCTGGGGCCAACGTCCTGACTTTC